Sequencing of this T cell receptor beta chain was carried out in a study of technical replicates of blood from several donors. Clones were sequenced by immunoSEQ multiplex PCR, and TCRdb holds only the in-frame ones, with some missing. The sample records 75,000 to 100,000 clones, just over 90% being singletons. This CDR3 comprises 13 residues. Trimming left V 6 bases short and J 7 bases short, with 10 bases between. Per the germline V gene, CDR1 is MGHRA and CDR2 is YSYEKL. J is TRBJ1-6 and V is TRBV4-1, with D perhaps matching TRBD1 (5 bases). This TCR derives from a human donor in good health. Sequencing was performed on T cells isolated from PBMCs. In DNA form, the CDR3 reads TGCGCCAGCAGGGGGGGTGGAAATTCACCCCTCCACTTT. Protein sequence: CASRGGGNSPLHF.